The T cell receptor beta chain described here comes from a study of blood T cell repertoires in COVID-19. Original data processing: Reference gene primers were amplified, and this amplification served to estimate nucleated cell counts. Produced via immunoSEQ multiplex PCR; TCRdb's table is partial and in-frame only. D and trimming come from the DNA, and the V and J calls and clone size come from that table. The sample lists 65,000 to 85,000 clones, 90% seen once, with approximately 2.5% in the top ten. Germline V gene lookup returns CDR1 WNHNN and CDR2 SYGVQD (reference sequence). Between the trimmed V and J ends, which lost 8 bases and 4 bases, there was a span of 7 bases. This CDR3 is built from 11 residues.

The sample taken for sequencing was peripheral blood. This TCR derives from a human donor in a cohort sampled during active COVID-19. The chain links TRBV10-1 to TRBJ2-3; D unresolved. CDR3 protein: CASLYPDTQYF. The CDR3, as DNA: TGCGCCAGCCTATATCCAGATACGCAGTATTTT.